The 5 T cell receptor beta chains below all came from one sample that was sequenced in a study of glioma-infiltrating T cells listed by TCRdb under 2016. Instrument used: Illumina MiSeq. The iRepertoire nested amplicon-rescue multiplex PCR (arm-PCR) platform was used to amplify TCR alpha and beta CDR3 regions from RNA. TCRdb itself trimmed the public reads at Q25 with fastp, ran MiXCR and retained productive beta chains. Each CDR3 protein appears once, grouped with its most common genes and DNA. The sample contains over 15,000 distinct CDR3 sequences, over 45% of them found a single time. The ten top clones hold approximately 42% of the sample. Source material: glioma tissue, nonneoplastic brain tissue, or PBMCs (not recorded which). These receptors originate from a human donor with low-grade glioma or glioblastoma, undergoing nonglioma brain surgery, or in good health (not recorded which).

This clonotype was detected a few times. The chain carries TRBV6-6 and TRBJ2-1, with a possible D match to TRBD2 (5 bases). V lost 2 bases to trimming and J lost 8 bases, with 16 bases between them. This CDR3 has 15 amino acids. The germline gives CDR1 MNHNY, CDR2 SVGAGI (reference sequence). CDR3 loop: CASSYRGEGRDEQFF. CDR3 bases: TGTGCCAGCAGTTACCGGGGTGAGGGCCGGGATGAGCAGTTCTTC.

The rearrangement joins TRBV6-1 to TRBJ2-6; the D is unclear. The CDR3 is made up of 15 amino acids. With 4 bases removed from V and 7 bases from J, the gap between germline ends came to 14 bases. The germline CDR1 and CDR2 sequences are MNHNS and SASEGT. CDR3: CASSVTPSVANVLTF. The DNA of the CDR3 is TGTGCCAGCAGTGTTACACCGTCTGTTGCCAACGTCCTGACTTTC.

This clonotype was counted at least ten times. CDR3 residues: CASSQTLGLAGGTDTQYF. The CDR3 bases are TGCGCCAGCAGCCAGACCCTTGGACTAGCGGGAGGGACAGATACGCAGTATTTT. The chain has TRBV4-3 and TRBJ2-3; 15 nucleotides align to TRBD2. Germline V lookup: CDR1 LGHNA, CDR2 YSLEER. The J segment lost 3 bases and the V segment lost 3 bases, leaving 7 bases of the junction unmatched. The CDR3 length is 18 residues.

This clonotype was recorded only once. The chain is built from TRBV7-3 and TRBJ2-3, with unresolved D. V shed 1 base and J shed 4 bases, with 6 bases lying between them. The germline gives CDR1 SGHTA, CDR2 FQGTGA. The CDR3 runs 13 residues. The CDR3 DNA reads TGTGCCAGCAGCTTAAACCAAGCAGATACGCAGTATTTT. Translating it yields CASSLNQADTQYF. Full variable domain (outside the CDR3, taken from reference TRBV7-3 and TRBJ2-3): GAGVSQTPSNKVTEKGKYVELRCDPISGHTALYWYRQSLGQGPEFLIYFQGTGAADDSGLPNDRFFAVRPEGSVSTLKIQRTERGDSAVYLCASSLNQADTQYFGPGTRLTVL.

V and J are TRBV6-5 and TRBJ2-1; tentative D call: TRBD1 (5 bases). V lost 1 base and J lost 6, with 10 bases in between. The CDR3 extends over 14 amino acids. In germline, CDR1 is MNHEY, CDR2 SVGAGI. The CDR3 DNA reads as TGTGCCAGCAGTTACTATGGGGCTCTCAATGAGCAGTTCTTC. It codes for CASSYYGALNEQFF.